The present T cell receptor beta chain was sequenced within a study of cytomegalovirus exposure and HLA in healthy donors. In the study overall: The same platform as the 500 to 700 first-cohort repertoires was used for the 120 validation repertoires, a later analysis reported.

While the first cohort had 700 or so subjects, the donors belonged to the separate validation cohort of about 110 subjects. Some clones are missing from TCRdb's copy, which holds only in-frame ones; the method was immunoSEQ multiplex PCR. The sample shows about 170,000 clones, about 95% of them seen only once. For this clone: The antigen remains undetermined.

Study results and caveats: Associated with cytomegalovirus, according to the listing, were 150 to 200 TCR beta chains. Subsequent analysis showed first-cohort TCR clusters tending to co-occur in approximately 120 validation repertoires.

Sequencing was carried out using PBMCs. The TCR was taken from a woman younger than 30 in good health and CMV-seronegative.

In DNA form, the CDR3 reads TGTGCCAGCAGCCATCCGAACGGACACCTCAGCGTCCTGACTTTC. Translation: CASSHPNGHLSVLTF. The chain links TRBV7-9 to TRBJ2-6; possible D gene TRBD1, 5 bases. CDR1 is SEHNR and CDR2 is FQNEAQ in the germline V gene (reference sequence). CDR3 length: 15 residues. Trimming shortened V by 5 bases and J by 12 bases, and 20 bases separated the two germline ends.